The sample holds a few counts of the clone carrying this T cell receptor beta chain. Its antigen is undetermined. This sample was included in a study of T-cell reconstitution after alpha-beta-depleted transplantation in children. Overall study results and limits: At one year after transplant, newly produced T cells mostly accounted for T-cell counts and diversity.

For TCRbeta, the library was prepared with unique molecular identifiers. TCRdb re-called the PCR reads through MiXCR, storing one row per CDR3 protein. The sample carries under 850,000 distinct CDR3 sequences, roughly 13% recorded once. This CDR3 is 16 amino acids long. Germline V gene lookup returns CDR1 MNHEY and CDR2 SVGAGI. V was pared by 2 bases and J by 14 bases, with 22 bases between. The TCR comes from a girl aged 2 to 9 with congenital amegakaryocytic thrombocytopenia, due to receive a stem cell transplant. The material was PBMCs, obtained before TCRalphabeta/CD19-depleted stem cell transplant. V usage is TRBV6-5 and J usage is TRBJ1-6, with a tentative D call TRBD1 (6 bases). CDR3 sequence (DNA): TGTGCCAGCAGTTACCGAACGGACAGAAACTTTGGGGCCCTCCACTTT. Its translation: CASSYRTDRNFGALHF.